This entry features one T cell receptor (beta chain) sequence. These data come from a study of T cell responses to AZD1222 COVID-19 vaccine. The CDR3 length is 15 residues. The germline gives CDR1 MNHEY, CDR2 SMNVEV (reference sequence). The ends were cut back, 0 bases at V and 6 bases at J, with 9 bases in the middle. Clones were sequenced by immunoSEQ multiplex PCR, and TCRdb holds only the in-frame ones, with some missing. The top ten hold 6.5% of the sample, which has roughly 120,000 clones, approximately 88% seen once. Second-dose groups at about 4 or about 12 weeks were pooled. This receptor was identified in an adult who received the AZD1222 COVID-19 vaccine. The sample in question was peripheral blood, obtained 28 days after the second AZD1222 dose. V is TRBV27 and J is TRBJ1-6; the D gene is possibly TRBD1 (5 bases). The CDR3 sequence is CASSLSGQGNSPLHF. CDR3 coding DNA: TGTGCCAGCAGTTTATCCGGTCAGGGTAATTCACCCCTCCACTTT.